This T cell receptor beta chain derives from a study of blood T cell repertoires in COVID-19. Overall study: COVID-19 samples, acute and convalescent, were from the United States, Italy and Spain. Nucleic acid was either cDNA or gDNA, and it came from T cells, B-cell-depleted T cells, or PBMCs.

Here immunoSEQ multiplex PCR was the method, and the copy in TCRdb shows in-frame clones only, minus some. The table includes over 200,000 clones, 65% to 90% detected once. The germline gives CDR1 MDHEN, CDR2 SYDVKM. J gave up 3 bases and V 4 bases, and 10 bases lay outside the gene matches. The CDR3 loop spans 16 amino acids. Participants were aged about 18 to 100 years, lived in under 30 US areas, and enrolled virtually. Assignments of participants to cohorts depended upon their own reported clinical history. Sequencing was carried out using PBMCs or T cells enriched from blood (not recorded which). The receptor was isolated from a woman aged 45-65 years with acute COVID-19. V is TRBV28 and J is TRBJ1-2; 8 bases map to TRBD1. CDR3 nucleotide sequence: TGTGCCAGCAGTTCACCCCCCCAGGGGGCTGACTATGGCTACACCTTC. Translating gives CASSSPPQGADYGYTF.